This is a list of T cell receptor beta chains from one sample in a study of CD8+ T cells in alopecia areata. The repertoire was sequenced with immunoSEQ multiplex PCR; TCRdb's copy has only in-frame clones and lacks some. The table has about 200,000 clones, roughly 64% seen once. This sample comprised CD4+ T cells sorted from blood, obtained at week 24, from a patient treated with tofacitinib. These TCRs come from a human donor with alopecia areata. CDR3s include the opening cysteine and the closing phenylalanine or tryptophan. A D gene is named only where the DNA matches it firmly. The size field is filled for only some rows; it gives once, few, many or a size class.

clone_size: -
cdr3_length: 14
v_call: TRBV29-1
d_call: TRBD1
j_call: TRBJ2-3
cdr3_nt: TGCAGCGGGAGGACAGGGTCTACCACAGATACGCAGTATTTT
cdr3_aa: CSGRTGSTTDTQYF

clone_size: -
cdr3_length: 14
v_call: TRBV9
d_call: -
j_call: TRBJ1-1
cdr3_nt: TGTGCCAGCAGCGTAGCTATGTCGGGATCTGAAGCTTTCTTT
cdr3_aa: CASSVAMSGSEAFF

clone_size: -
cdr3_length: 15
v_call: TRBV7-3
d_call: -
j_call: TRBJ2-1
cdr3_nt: TGTGCCAGCAGCTTAAAGTCTAGTTATGCCAATGAGCAGTTCTTC
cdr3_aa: CASSLKSSYANEQFF

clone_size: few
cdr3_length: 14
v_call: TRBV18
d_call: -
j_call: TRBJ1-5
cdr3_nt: TGTGCCAGCTCACTACAGGGTGGCAATCAGCCCCAGCATTTT
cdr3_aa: CASSLQGGNQPQHF

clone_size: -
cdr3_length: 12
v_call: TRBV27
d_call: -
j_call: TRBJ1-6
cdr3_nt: TGTGCCAGCAGGGAGGGAGATTCACCCCTCCACTTT
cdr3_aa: CASREGDSPLHF

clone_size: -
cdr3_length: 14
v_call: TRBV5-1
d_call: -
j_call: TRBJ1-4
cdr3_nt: TGCGCCAGCAGCTTGGATGGGGATAATGAAAAACTGTTTTTT
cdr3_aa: CASSLDGDNEKLFF

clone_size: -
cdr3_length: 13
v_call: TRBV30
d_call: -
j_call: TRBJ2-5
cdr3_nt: TGTGCCTGGAGTGTAGCGGTTCAAGAGACCCAGTACTTC
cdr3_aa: CAWSVAVQETQYF

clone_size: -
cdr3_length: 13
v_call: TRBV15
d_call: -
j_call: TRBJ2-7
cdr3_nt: TGTGCCACCAGCAGAGATACCCAGTACGAGCAGTACTTC
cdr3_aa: CATSRDTQYEQYF

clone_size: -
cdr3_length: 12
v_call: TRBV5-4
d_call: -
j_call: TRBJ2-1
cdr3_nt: TGTGCCAGCAGCGACCTCACCGAGGAGCAGTTCTTC
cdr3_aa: CASSDLTEEQFF

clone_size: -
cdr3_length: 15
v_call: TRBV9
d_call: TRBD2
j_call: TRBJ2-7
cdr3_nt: TGTGCCAGCAGCCCTACCGGGACTAGCATCTACGAGCAGTACTTC
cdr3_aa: CASSPTGTSIYEQYF

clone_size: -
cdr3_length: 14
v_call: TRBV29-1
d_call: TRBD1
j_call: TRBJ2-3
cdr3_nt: TGCAGCGTTACCGGGACAGGGAGGCCAGATACGCAGTATTTT
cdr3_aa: CSVTGTGRPDTQYF

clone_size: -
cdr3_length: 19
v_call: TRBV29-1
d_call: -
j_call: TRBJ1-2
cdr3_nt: TGCAGCGTTGAAGAAAGGAGAGTTAAGAGGGGGAATTTTGGCTATGGCTACACCTTC
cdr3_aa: CSVEERRVKRGNFGYGYTF

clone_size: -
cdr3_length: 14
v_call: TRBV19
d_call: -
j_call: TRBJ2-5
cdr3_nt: TGTGCCAGTAGTATAACAGGGCCGCCGTGGACCCAGTACTTC
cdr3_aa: CASSITGPPWTQYF

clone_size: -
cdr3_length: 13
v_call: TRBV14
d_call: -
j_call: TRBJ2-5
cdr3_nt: TGTGCCAGCAGCCAAGAGAGGCACGGGACCCAGTACTTC
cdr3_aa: CASSQERHGTQYF

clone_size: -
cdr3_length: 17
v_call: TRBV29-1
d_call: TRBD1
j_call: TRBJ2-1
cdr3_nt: TGCAGCGTTGAAGACTCACAGGGGGCCCGGTCCTACAATGAGCAGTTCTTC
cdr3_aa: CSVEDSQGARSYNEQFF

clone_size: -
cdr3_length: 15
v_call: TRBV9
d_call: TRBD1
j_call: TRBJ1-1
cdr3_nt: TGTGCCAGCAGCGTGTCCCAGGGGGTGAACACTGAAGCTTTCTTT
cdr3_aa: CASSVSQGVNTEAFF

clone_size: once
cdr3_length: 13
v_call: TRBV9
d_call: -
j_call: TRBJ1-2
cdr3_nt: TGCGCCAGCAGCGTAAGGACAAACTATGGCTACACCTTC
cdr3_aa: CASSVRTNYGYTF

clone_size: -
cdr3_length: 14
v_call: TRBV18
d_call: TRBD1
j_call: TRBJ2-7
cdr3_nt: TGTGCCAGCTCACCCGGGACAGCTTCCTACGAGCAGTACTTC
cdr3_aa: CASSPGTASYEQYF

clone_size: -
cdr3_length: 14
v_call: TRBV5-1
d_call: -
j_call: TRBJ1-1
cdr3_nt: TGCGCCAGCAGCTTGACAGGGATGAACACTGAAGCTTTCTTT
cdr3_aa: CASSLTGMNTEAFF